This TCR beta chain was retrieved from a study of control samples from healthy donors and cancer patients. Germline CDR1 and CDR2: MNHEY and SMNVEV (reference sequence). The CDR3 has 15 amino acids. V lost 6 bases to trimming and J lost 10 bases, with 19 bases between them. Only in-frame clones appear in the TCRdb table, and some are missing; sequencing was by immunoSEQ multiplex PCR. The sample consists of 100,000 to 150,000 clones, roughly 90% of them appearing once. Sequencing input: blood. The chain joins TRBV27 to TRBJ1-6, with D maybe TRBD1 (5 bases). The TCR was taken from a man younger than 30 in good health. The CDR3 region has the DNA TGTGCCAGCAGGGGCACAGGTGTCCGCTTCTCACCCCTCCACTTT. Its translation: CASRGTGVRFSPLHF.